This T cell receptor beta chain stems from a study of cytomegalovirus exposure and HLA in healthy donors. From germline, CDR1 is SGHVS and CDR2 FQNEAQ. CDR3 length: 13 amino acids. The V end lost 4 bases, the J end lost 8 bases, and 14 bases lay between the germline ends. Clones were sequenced by immunoSEQ multiplex PCR, and TCRdb holds only the in-frame ones, with some missing. The sample lists 250,000 to 400,000 clones, 88% occurring once. Comments on this clone: Its antigen is not identified.

Whole-study results and caveats: According to a subsequent analysis, TCR clusters identified in the first cohort showed a tendency to co-occur across the 120 validation repertoires. In vitro assays verified that three CMV-associated chains recognized CMV antigens specifically.

What was sequenced was PBMCs. The chain couples TRBV7-8 to TRBJ1-2; D might be TRBD1 (6 bases). The clonotype was recovered from a young man in good health and CMV-seronegative. The CDR3 protein is CASSYDRNEGYTF. The CDR3 DNA sequence: TGTGCCAGCAGCTACGACAGGAACGAGGGCTACACCTTC.